Listed below are T cell receptor beta chains from one sample, sequenced in a study of Graves' ophthalmopathy and Graves' hyperthyroidism. Using its own MiXCR run on the multiplex PCR reads, TCRdb lists one record per CDR3 protein. The sample consists of a few hundred thousand distinct CDR3 sequences, 15% to 20% of them appearing once. The sequenced sample consisted of peripheral blood. The receptors were gathered from an adult man with Graves' ophthalmopathy. The CDR3 runs from the conserved cysteine through the conserved F or W.

cdr3_length v_call cdr3_aa
16 TRBV12-3/TRBV12-4 CASSFGTGRSGNTIYF
14 TRBV20-1 CSATGLRAGYEQYF
12 TRBV6-2/TRBV6-3 CASSRGDFGYTF
17 TRBV7-3 CASSSSPSISGANVLTF
14 TRBV11-2 CASSLSEGNYEQYF
14 TRBV30 CAWSVPQVHATLHF
19 TRBV11-2 CASSLGRAWTAHSSYEQYF
16 TRBV6-2/TRBV6-3 CASSDWTGLSNQPQHF
15 TRBV3-1 CASSQELSGGAEAFF
14 TRBV13 CASSWGRDNQPQHF
13 TRBV12-3/TRBV12-4 CASSRADSCEQYF
17 TRBV5-1 CASSPRGGTANTGELFF
14 TRBV2 CASSEVGGNQPQHF
13 TRBV12-3/TRBV12-4 CASSNRVDGELFF
13 TRBV30 CAWSPQGYTEAFF
13 TRBV12-3/TRBV12-4 CASSLAARETQYF
14 TRBV28 CASSLGQAPYEQYF
12 TRBV30 CAWSRNTGELFF
16 TRBV24-1 CATSDLGRAGRETQYF
12 TRBV30 CAWSPSSYEQYF
12 TRBV6-5 CASGDRAGEQYF
14 TRBV7-2 CASSPRRQEETQYF
15 TRBV12-3/TRBV12-4 CASSRRGQGVSGYTF
15 TRBV19 CASSMGDPRRDEQYF
15 TRBV15 CATSRDRGDRETQYF
15 TRBV11-2 CASSLLVDSSYEQYF
16 TRBV11-2 CASSPDGGGFRQPQHF
17 TRBV5-1 CASSLAIEPSLKETQYF
15 TRBV20-1 CSAARTLAGVETQYF
14 TRBV7-3 CASSFEQGNGELSF
14 TRBV7-9 CASTKQGVAGELFF
12 TRBV5-1 CASSGGYTEAFF
13 TRBV5-6 CASSLRQPYGYTF
15 TRBV11-2 CASSPRQGVWETQYF
15 TRBV12-3/TRBV12-4 CASTTLGVARGPQHF
14 TRBV6-5 CASKVETATREQYF
13 TRBV12-3/TRBV12-4 CVSSGTDSYEQYF
12 TRBV19 CASQGPQETQYF
12 TRBV12-3/TRBV12-4 CASSLAGLPLHF
14 TRBV30 CAWWTGQYQETQYF
15 TRBV24-1 CATSDPNRGLETQYF
15 TRBV7-6 CASSPQPSLGGELFF
14 TRBV12-3/TRBV12-4 CASNDRGLGTEAFF
16 TRBV7-2 CASSFGGGNSGNTIYF
15 TRBV11-2 CASSLGYKGARGYTF
14 TRBV29-1 CSVEAGQGTETQYF
17 TRBV9 CASSVKREGANTGELFF
15 TRBV19 CASVPSGGITGELFF
15 TRBV30 CAWRRDRGSLRGYTF
16 TRBV5-1 CASSHKAGEVENIQYF
12 TRBV20-1 CSAEDRVNEQYF
13 TRBV30 CAWSTQAGNTIYF
12 TRBV11-2 CASSFTLYEQYF
14 TRBV4-3 CASSQEARGSPLHF
19 TRBV4-2 CASSQRQGPSSSYNSPLHF
14 TRBV2 CASIGDRAGETQYF
16 TRBV7-9 CASSLAGLAAQQTQYF